The 12 T cell receptor beta chains below were found in one sample sequenced in a study of blood T cells in healthy people across ages. Primed by a sample-barcoded 5' primer and a J-beta primer mix, a second PCR proceeded for roughly 7 to 12 cycles. TCRdb passed the 5' RACE reads through MiXCR, listing each CDR3 protein once. Among over 1,300,000 distinct CDR3 sequences listed, 55% to 75% were seen once. The sequenced material came from blood. Receptor source: a man aged 18-30 years in good health.

The chain links TRBV14 to TRBJ1-1; possibly TRBD1 for D (5 bases). CDR3 size: 14 residues. CDR1 and CDR2 (germline): SGHDN, FVKESK. Trimming took off 5 bases at V and 2 bases at J, with 12 bases between the two ends. As DNA, the CDR3 is TGTGCCAGCAGCGAACAGGTTACCAACACTGAAGCTTTCTTT. Its translation: CASSEQVTNTEAFF. Variable domain in full (rest from reference TRBV14 and TRBJ1-1): EAGVTQFPSHSVIEKGQTVTLRCDPISGHDNLYWYRRVMGKEIKFLLHFVKESKQDESGMPNNRFLAERTGGTYSTLKVQPAELEDSGVYFCASSEQVTNTEAFFGQGTRLTVV.

This CDR3 is CASSASGGEYEQYF. CDR3 nucleotides: TGTGCCAGCAGCGCTAGCGGGGGGGAGTACGAGCAGTACTTC. The chain couples TRBV9 to TRBJ2-7; 12 bases align to TRBD2. With V trimmed by 3 bases and J by 4 bases, 2 bases remained unmatched. Germline CDR1 reads SGDLS; CDR2 reads YYNGEE. The CDR3 runs to 14 residues.

For this clonotype: One end of the junction is discordant with germline, which a read error may explain. The chain carries TRBV6-2 or TRBV6-3 and TRBJ2-1; TRBD2 aligns across 9 bases. This CDR3 is built from 14 residues. The germline CDR1 and CDR2 sequences are MNHEY and SVGEGT. The CDR3 nucleotides are TGTGTCAGCAGTCTCCCGGGGACTAGCAGTGAGCAGTTCTTC. Protein product: CVSSLPGTSSEQFF.

This sequence joins TRBV12-3 or TRBV12-4 and TRBJ2-4, with D unclear. CDR3 length: 13 amino acids. Trimming shortened V by 1 base and J by 13 bases, and 14 bases separated the two germline ends. The CDR3 DNA follows: TGTGCCAGCAGTTTAGGCCCCGTGGTGGAGCAGTACTTC. The encoded protein is CASSLGPVVEQYF.

The chain joins TRBV15 to TRBJ1-6; D gene ambiguous. The germline V gene encodes CDR1 LNHNV and CDR2 YYDKDF (reference sequence). The V end lost 1 base, the J end lost 8 bases, and 12 bases lay between the germline ends. The CDR3 totals 15 residues. The CDR3 sequence: CATSRGGIPDSPLHF. As DNA, the CDR3 is TGTGCCACCAGCAGAGGTGGGATACCCGATTCACCCCTCCACTTT.

The rearrangement links TRBV20-1 to TRBJ2-1; 9 bases are a match to TRBD2. Per the germline V gene, CDR1 is DFQATT and CDR2 is SNEGSKA (reference sequence). The V and J ends lost 0 bases and 6 bases, in that order; junction bases with no gene match: 15. The CDR3 extends over 18 amino acids. CDR3 loop: CSARDLQGTSGLFNEQFF. Here the CDR3 DNA reads TGCAGTGCTAGAGATTTACAGGGCACTAGCGGGTTGTTCAATGAGCAGTTCTTC.

The V call is TRBV7-2, the J call TRBJ1-5, with D tentatively TRBD1 (5 bases). CDR1 and CDR2 (germline): SGHTA, FQGNSA. Between the trimmed V and J ends, which lost 0 bases and 0 bases, there was a span of 18 bases. The CDR3 sequence is 19 residues long. The CDR3 DNA follows: TGTGCCAGCAGCTTAGCGGGGTTGGAGGGGAATCTTAGCAATCAGCCCCAGCATTTT. It codes for CASSLAGLEGNLSNQPQHF.

The chain joins TRBV20-1 to TRBJ2-4; no clear D. The assigned J gene may be wrong: the sequence end matches TRBJ2-5 better. This CDR3 is 12 amino acids long. CDR1 is DFQATT, CDR2 SNEGSKA, per germline (reference sequence). The CDR3: CSARLLWETQYF. Written as DNA, the CDR3 is TGCAGTGCTAGACTCTTATGGGAGACCCAGTACTTC.

CDR3 sequence: CASSDEAYEQYF. The CDR3 region has the DNA TGTGCCAGCAGTGACGAGGCCTACGAGCAGTACTTC. V is TRBV25-1 and J is TRBJ2-7; D is unclear. V was pared by 3 bases and J by 2 bases, with 5 bases between. CDR1 is MGHDK, CDR2 SYGVNS, per germline. The CDR3 extends over 12 amino acids.

V and J are TRBV2 and TRBJ2-5; 9 positions agree with TRBD2. Germline V gene lookup returns CDR1 SNHLY and CDR2 FYNNEI. J was trimmed by 11 bases and V by 4 bases; bases with no gene match: 14. The CDR3 contains 15 residues. Here the CDR3 reads CASSARGLAGPEQYF. For the CDR3, the DNA is TGTGCCAGCAGTGCCCGCGGCCTAGCGGGACCTGAGCAGTACTTC.

The chain links TRBV25-1 to TRBJ2-7; 9 bases fit TRBD1. CDR3 length: 14 amino acids. The germline V gene has CDR1 MGHDK and CDR2 SYGVNS. V lost 5 bases, J lost 6 bases, and 8 bases stayed unmatched. The CDR3 DNA sequence: TGTGCCAGCAGTCCATGGGACAGGGCCAGCGAGCAGTACTTC. Translation: CASSPWDRASEQYF.

Here the CDR3 reads CASSPGTGRVTEAFF. The CDR3 DNA is TGTGCCAGCAGCCCTGGGACAGGGCGGGTGACTGAAGCTTTCTTT. The chain is built from TRBV7-6 and TRBJ1-1; 9 nucleotides match TRBD1. Germline V gene data show CDR1 as SGHVS and CDR2 as FNYEAQ. This CDR3 spans 15 amino acids. The ends lost 5 bases at V and 5 bases at J; junction bases unmatched: 9. The entire variable domain, with the rest obtained from reference TRBV7-6 and TRBJ1-1, is as follows: GAGVSQSPRYKVTKRGQDVALRCDPISGHVSLYWYRQALGQGPEFLTYFNYEAQQDKSGLPNDRFSAERPEGSISTLTIQRTEQRDSAMYRCASSPGTGRVTEAFFGQGTRLTVV.